This passage covers 24 T cell receptor beta chains from one sample sequenced in a study of cytomegalovirus exposure and HLA in healthy donors. It was with 60 Vbeta and 13 Jbeta primers that the PCR ran. Using immunoSEQ multiplex PCR, the repertoire was profiled, and TCRdb retains in-frame clones only, with some absent. The sample includes 90,000 to 100,000 clones, 69% of them seen just once. Sequencing was performed on PBMCs. The origin of the receptors is a man aged 50 to 59 in good health and CMV-seronegative.

The V and J genes are TRBV5-4 and TRBJ1-1; maybe TRBD1 (5 bases). Trimming cost V 2 bases and J 1 base, with 9 bases left between them. Germline values: CDR1 SGHNT, CDR2 YYREEE (reference sequence). The CDR3 has 14 amino acids. CDR3 nucleotides: TGTGCCAGCAGCTTTGGGGGGACGAACACTGAAGCTTTCTTT. It translates to CASSFGGTNTEAFF.

Only a few counts were recorded for this clone. This chain connects TRBV2 to TRBJ1-3; the D gene is possibly TRBD1 (6 bases). The germline V and J ends were trimmed by 8 bases and 0 bases, with 8 bases remaining between them. Germline V gene data show CDR1 as SNHLY and CDR2 as FYNNEI. The CDR3 runs to 13 residues. This CDR3 is CASGGHSGNTIYF. In DNA form, the CDR3 reads TGTGCCAGCGGGGGCCACTCTGGAAACACCATATATTTT.

To note about this clone: Compared with germline, one end of the junction differs, possibly owing to a read error. The chain recombines TRBV7-7 with TRBJ2-2; D is unclear. Germline CDR1 is SSHAT and CDR2 is FNYEAQ (reference sequence). This CDR3 comprises 16 residues. The CDR3 protein is CASSPREPSNTGELFF. Written as DNA, the CDR3 is TGTGCTAGCAGCCCTAGAGAGCCGTCGAACACCGGGGAGCTGTTTTTT.

The chain recombines TRBV6-5 with TRBJ1-3; TRBD1 agrees at 8 bases. Germline V lookup: CDR1 MNHEY, CDR2 SVGAGI. The CDR3 covers 15 residues. The V segment lost 1 base and the J segment 4 bases; nucleotides outside the gene matches: 3. CDR3 nucleotides: TGTGCCAGCAGTTACTTGGGGACAGGAGGAAACACCATATATTTT. Amino acid sequence: CASSYLGTGGNTIYF.

This sequence joins TRBV7-6 and TRBJ1-1; 10 positions match TRBD1. The CDR3 extends over 16 amino acids. V lost 3 bases to trimming and J lost 4 bases; unmatched junction nucleotides: 8. The germline V gene has CDR1 SGHVS and CDR2 FNYEAQ. This CDR3 reads CASSFDRDRGPTEAFF. The CDR3 coding sequence is TGTGCCAGCAGCTTTGACCGGGACAGGGGTCCCACTGAAGCTTTCTTT.

This clone occurred a few times. V is TRBV30 and J is TRBJ1-2, with a weak D call TRBD1 (6 bases). Trimming shortened V by 2 bases and J by 2 bases, and 9 bases separated the two germline ends. This CDR3 has 13 residues. Germline V gives CDR1 GTSNPN, CDR2 SVGIG (reference sequence). CDR3 nucleotides: TGTGCCTGGAGTACCGGGACAAACTATGGCTACACCTTC. This sequence encodes CAWSTGTNYGYTF.

The chain has TRBV7-2 and TRBJ2-7, with D maybe TRBD1 (6 bases). The CDR3 runs 13 residues. Trimming took 1 base from V and 7 from J, leaving 11 bases between them. The germline gives CDR1 SGHTA, CDR2 FQGNSA. CDR3 in DNA: TGTGCCAGCAGCTTAGAAATTCAGGGGGAGCAGTACTTC. Translating gives CASSLEIQGEQYF.

The CDR3 sequence is CASSLAQGSHQETQYF. In DNA form, the CDR3 reads TGCGCCAGCAGCTTGGCCCAGGGGTCACACCAAGAGACCCAGTACTTC. The rearrangement joins TRBV5-1 to TRBJ2-5, with D perhaps TRBD1 (6 bases). The CDR3 is made up of 16 amino acids. Germline V CDR1 and CDR2: SGHRS, YFSETQ. Trimming took 0 bases from V and 0 from J, leaving 12 bases between them.

CDR3 in amino acids: CASRISTGVPTEAFF. In DNA, the CDR3 is TGTGCCAGCAGGATCTCGACAGGGGTCCCCACTGAAGCTTTCTTT. The chain links TRBV6-5 to TRBJ1-1, with TRBD1 matching over 8 bases. V was pared by 6 bases and J by 4 bases, with 10 bases of the junction left unmatched. Germline values: CDR1 MNHEY, CDR2 SVGAGI. The CDR3 is made up of 15 amino acids.

The gene calls are TRBV28 and TRBJ1-5; 9 positions match TRBD1. Trimming cost V 6 bases and J 2 bases; bases outside gene matches: 17. The CDR3 runs to 19 residues. Germline lookup yields CDR1 MDHEN and CDR2 SYDVKM. The CDR3 nucleotides read TGTGCCAGCAGCCCCGGACAGGGGAGGGCGAGAATCGGCAATCAGCCCCAGCATTTT. Residues: CASSPGQGRARIGNQPQHF.

The table lists this clone with a count of one. The genes are TRBV30 and TRBJ2-5, with unresolved D. Germline CDR1 is GTSNPN and CDR2 is SVGIG (reference sequence). CDR3 length: 13 amino acids. The germline V and J ends were trimmed by 0 bases and 5 bases, with 10 bases remaining between them. The CDR3 region has the DNA TGTGCCTGGAGTGTCCACCTAAAGGAGACCCAGTACTTC. Protein: CAWSVHLKETQYF.

The rearrangement links TRBV6-5 to TRBJ1-1; 9 bases match TRBD1. Germline V gene data show CDR1 as MNHEY and CDR2 as SVGAGI. The V and J ends lost 6 bases and 5 bases, in that order; junction bases with no gene match: 10. This CDR3 contains 15 residues. The CDR3 nucleotides read TGTGCCAGCAGAGCGGTATGGACAGGGGAGACTGAAGCTTTCTTT. Translated, it gives CASRAVWTGETEAFF.

The chain links TRBV30 to TRBJ2-5; perhaps TRBD1 as D (6 bases). The germline V gene encodes CDR1 GTSNPN and CDR2 SVGIG (reference sequence). CDR3 length: 13 amino acids. Between the trimmed V and J ends, which lost 4 bases and 2 bases, there was a span of 11 bases. CDR3 nucleotide sequence: TGTGCCTGGACCGGACAGAAACAAGAGACCCAGTACTTC. This gives the protein CAWTGQKQETQYF.

This chain uses TRBV7-6 with TRBJ2-1; 9 bases fit TRBD1. The CDR3 is made up of 15 amino acids. V shed 3 bases, J shed 6 bases, and the junction held 6 bases outside the gene matches. CDR1 is SGHVS, CDR2 FNYEAQ, per germline. CDR3 in amino acids: CASSFWTGVANEQFF. Written as DNA, the CDR3 is TGTGCCAGCAGCTTTTGGACAGGGGTGGCCAATGAGCAGTTCTTC.

The chain employs TRBV4-3 and TRBJ2-5; D perhaps matches TRBD1 (6 bases). V was clipped by 4 bases and J by 4 bases, with 13 bases between them. From germline, CDR1 is LGHNA and CDR2 YSLEER. This CDR3 region has 14 residues. CDR3 DNA sequence: TGCGCCAGCAGCCTCAGGGGAGTGGGAGAGACCCAGTACTTC. It yields the protein CASSLRGVGETQYF.

The CDR3 sequence: CSVTQGIGSYNSPLHF. The CDR3 DNA sequence: TGCAGCGTTACGCAGGGGATCGGCTCCTATAATTCACCCCTCCACTTT. The chain carries TRBV29-1 and TRBJ1-6, with D perhaps TRBD1 (6 bases). The length of the CDR3 is 16 residues. Deletions cut 5 bases from V and 0 bases from J, with 14 bases between. The germline CDR1 and CDR2 sequences are SQVTM and ANQGSEA.

The chain uses TRBV10-1 and TRBJ2-7, with a tentative D call TRBD2 (5 bases). Germline V gene sequence: CDR1 WNHNN, CDR2 SYGVQD (reference sequence). V was trimmed by 4 bases and J by 9 bases, leaving 16 bases between them. This CDR3 comprises 13 residues. The CDR3 spells CASSGQPVAGQYV. CDR3 bases: TGCGCCAGCAGTGGTCAGCCCGTGGCGGGGCAGTACGTC.

Details on this clone: Other nucleotide sequences from this sample produce the same CDR3. The CDR3 loop is CASSPLQGRTDTQYF. The CDR3 DNA sequence: TGTGCCAGCTCACCACTTCAGGGGAGAACAGATACGCAGTATTTT. The gene calls are TRBV18 and TRBJ2-3, with D possibly TRBD1 on 6 matching bases. CDR1 is KGHSH and CDR2 is LQKENI in the germline V gene. The germline V and J ends were trimmed by 1 base and 3 bases, with 11 bases remaining between them. The CDR3 runs 15 residues.

This clone was detected a few times. The chain uses TRBV11-2 and TRBJ2-5, with 14 bases lining up with TRBD2. Losses at the gene ends were 4 bases for V and 5 bases for J; bases not matched to a gene: 9. Per germline, CDR1 SGHAT and CDR2 FQNNGV. This CDR3 has 17 amino acids. The CDR3 DNA reads TGTGCCAGCAGCTCGGGACTAGCGGGGGTCCTAGGGGAGACCCAGTACTTC. Protein product: CASSSGLAGVLGETQYF.

The rearrangement uses TRBV4-2 and TRBJ2-7; a weak D match, TRBD1 (6 bases). Deletions cut 0 bases from V and 2 bases from J, with 11 bases between. This CDR3 is 15 amino acids long. Germline CDR1 reads LGHNA; CDR2 reads YNFKEQ. The CDR3 here is CASSQDPGETYEQYV. The DNA of the CDR3 is TGTGCCAGCAGCCAAGATCCAGGGGAGACCTACGAGCAGTACGTC.

V usage is TRBV7-8 and J usage is TRBJ2-5, with 9 bases identical to TRBD1. V trimming: 1 base; J trimming: 1 base; junction bases outside the gene matches: 7. From germline, CDR1 is SGHVS and CDR2 FQNEAQ. The CDR3 has 17 amino acids. In nucleotides, the CDR3 is TGTGCCAGCAGCTTAGGTCCGGGACAGGGAACCCAAGAGACCCAGTACTTC. This sequence encodes CASSLGPGQGTQETQYF.

This sequence joins TRBV25-1 and TRBJ2-1; 7 bases match TRBD2. Germline V CDR1 and CDR2: MGHDK, SYGVNS. There are 17 residues in the CDR3. Trimming at V came to 6 bases and at J to 0 bases, leaving 11 bases not matched to a gene. The CDR3 protein is CASRGTERGRSYNEQFF. DNA of the CDR3: TGTGCCAGCAGGGGTACCGAGCGGGGCCGCTCCTACAATGAGCAGTTCTTC.

Worth noting for this clone: Distinct nucleotide sequences in the sample also encode this CDR3. The chain has TRBV18 and TRBJ2-3; weak D call: TRBD2 (5 bases). The V and J ends lost 3 bases and 1 base respectively, with 8 bases between them. The CDR3 runs 14 residues. Germline V CDR1 and CDR2: KGHSH, LQKENI. CDR3 bases: TGTGCCAGCTCACCGGGAGCTGGCACAGATACGCAGTATTTT. This encodes CASSPGAGTDTQYF.

V is TRBV5-4 and J is TRBJ2-6; the D is unclear. The CDR3 is 15 residues long. The germline V and J ends were trimmed by 0 bases and 0 bases, with 4 bases remaining between them. In germline, CDR1 is SGHNT, CDR2 YYREEE (reference sequence). The DNA for the CDR3 is TGTGCCAGCAGCTTGGATCTCTCTGGGGCCAACGTCCTGACTTTC. Its translation is CASSLDLSGANVLTF.